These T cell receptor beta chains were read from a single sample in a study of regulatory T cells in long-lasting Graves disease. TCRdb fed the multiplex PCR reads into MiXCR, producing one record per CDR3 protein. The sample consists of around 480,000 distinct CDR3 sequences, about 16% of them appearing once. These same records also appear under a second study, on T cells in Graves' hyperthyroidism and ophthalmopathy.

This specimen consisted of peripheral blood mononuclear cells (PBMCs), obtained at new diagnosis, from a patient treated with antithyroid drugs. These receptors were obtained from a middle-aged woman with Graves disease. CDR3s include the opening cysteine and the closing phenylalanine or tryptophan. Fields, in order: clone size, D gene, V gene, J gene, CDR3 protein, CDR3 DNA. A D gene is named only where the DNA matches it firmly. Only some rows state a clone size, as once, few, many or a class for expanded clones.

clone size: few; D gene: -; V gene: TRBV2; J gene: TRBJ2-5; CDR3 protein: CASSDPYPVKTQYF; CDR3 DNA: TGTGCCAGCAGTGACCCTTACCCGGTGAAGACCCAGTACTTC
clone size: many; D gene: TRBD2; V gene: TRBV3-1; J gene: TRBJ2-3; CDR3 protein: CASSTTSGGGTDTQYF; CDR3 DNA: TGTGCCAGCAGCACGACTAGCGGGGGCGGTACAGATACGCAGTATTTT
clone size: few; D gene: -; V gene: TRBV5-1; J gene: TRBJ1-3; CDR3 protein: CASSLQEYGNTIYF; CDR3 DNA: TGCGCCAGCAGCTTACAGGAATATGGAAACACCATATATTTT
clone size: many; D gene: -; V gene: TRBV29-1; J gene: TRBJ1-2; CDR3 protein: CSVEEVRRYDYGYTF; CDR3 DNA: TGCAGCGTTGAAGAGGTGCGACGCTACGACTATGGCTACACCTTC
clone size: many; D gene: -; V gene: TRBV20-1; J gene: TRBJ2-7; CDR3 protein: CSHSSHEQYF; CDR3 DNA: TGCAGTCACTCTTCCCACGAGCAGTACTTC
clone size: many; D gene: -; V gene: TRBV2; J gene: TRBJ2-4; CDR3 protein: CASSSRVKNIQYF; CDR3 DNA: TGTGCCAGCAGTAGCCGGGTAAAAAACATTCAGTACTTC
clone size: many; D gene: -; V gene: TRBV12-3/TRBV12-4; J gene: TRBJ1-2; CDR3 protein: CASSFTNYGYTF; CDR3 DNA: TGTGCCAGCAGTTTCACTAACTATGGCTACACCTTC
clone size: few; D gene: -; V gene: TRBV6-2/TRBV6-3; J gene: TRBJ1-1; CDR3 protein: CASSYSRGTNTEAFF; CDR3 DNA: TGTGCCAGCAGTTACTCGCGGGGGACCAACACTGAAGCTTTCTTT
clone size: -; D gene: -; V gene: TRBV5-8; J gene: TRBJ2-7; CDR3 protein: CASSLIAVEQYF; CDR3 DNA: TGTGCCAGCAGCTTGATAGCCGTTGAGCAGTACTTC
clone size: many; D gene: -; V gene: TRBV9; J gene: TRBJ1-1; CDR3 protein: CASSRGTDTEAFF; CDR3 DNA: TGTGCCAGCAGTAGGGGTACAGACACTGAAGCTTTCTTT
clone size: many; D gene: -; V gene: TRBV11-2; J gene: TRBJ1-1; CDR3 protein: CASSLVITEAFF; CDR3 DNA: TGTGCCAGCAGCTTAGTTATAACTGAAGCTTTCTTT
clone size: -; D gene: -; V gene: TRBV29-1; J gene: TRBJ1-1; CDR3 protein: CSVRTSLYTEAFF; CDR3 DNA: TGCAGCGTGAGGACAAGTCTATACACTGAAGCTTTCTTT
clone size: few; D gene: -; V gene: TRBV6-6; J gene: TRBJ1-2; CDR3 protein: CASSYSTFQSGYTF; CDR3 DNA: TGTGCCAGCAGTTACTCGACGTTTCAATCTGGCTACACCTTC
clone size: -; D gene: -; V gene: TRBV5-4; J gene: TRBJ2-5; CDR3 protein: CASSPRGTPGEETQYF; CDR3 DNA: TGTGCCAGCAGCCCTAGAGGGACACCGGGGGAAGAGACCCAGTACTTC
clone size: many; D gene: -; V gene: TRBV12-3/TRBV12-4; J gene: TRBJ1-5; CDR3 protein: CASSTTENSQPQHF; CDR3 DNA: TGTGCCAGCAGCACGACAGAGAACAGTCAGCCCCAGCATTTT
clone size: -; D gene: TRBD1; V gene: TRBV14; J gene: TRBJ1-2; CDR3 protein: CASSPNPGTGLYGYTF; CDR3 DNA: TGTGCCAGCAGCCCGAACCCCGGGACAGGGTTATATGGCTACACCTTC
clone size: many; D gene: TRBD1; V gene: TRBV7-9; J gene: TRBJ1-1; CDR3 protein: CASSLGGTGLTTEAFF; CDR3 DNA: TGTGCCAGCAGCTTAGGAGGGACAGGGTTGACCACTGAAGCTTTCTTT
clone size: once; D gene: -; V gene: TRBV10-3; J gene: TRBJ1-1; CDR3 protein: CAIRRDGATEAFF; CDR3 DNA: TGTGCCATCAGAAGGGACGGCGCGACTGAAGCTTTCTTT
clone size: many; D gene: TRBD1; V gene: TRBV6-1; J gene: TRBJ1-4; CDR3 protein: CATTDRDREKLFF; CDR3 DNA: TGTGCCACCACAGACCGGGACAGGGAAAAACTGTTTTTT
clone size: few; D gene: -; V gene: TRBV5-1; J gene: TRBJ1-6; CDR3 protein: CASSRQQNSPLHF; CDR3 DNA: TGCGCCAGCAGTAGACAGCAAAATTCACCCCTCCACTTT
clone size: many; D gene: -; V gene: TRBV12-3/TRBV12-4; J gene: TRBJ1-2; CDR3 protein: CASRTVNTNYGYTF; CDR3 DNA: TGTGCCAGCAGGACAGTTAATACTAACTATGGCTACACCTTC
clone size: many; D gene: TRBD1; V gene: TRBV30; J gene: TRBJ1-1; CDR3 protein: CAWSSGQANTEAFF; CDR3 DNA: TGTGCCTGGAGCTCGGGACAGGCGAACACTGAAGCTTTCTTT
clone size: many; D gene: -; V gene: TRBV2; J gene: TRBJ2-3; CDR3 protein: CASRQQGGLADTQYF; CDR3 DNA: TGTGCCAGCAGACAACAGGGAGGGCTAGCAGATACGCAGTATTTT
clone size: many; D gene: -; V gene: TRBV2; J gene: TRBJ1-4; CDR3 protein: CASSLMGGSEKLFF; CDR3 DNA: TGTGCCAGCAGTCTAATGGGGGGCAGTGAAAAACTGTTTTTT
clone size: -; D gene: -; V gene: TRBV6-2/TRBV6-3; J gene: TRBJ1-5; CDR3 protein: CASSDWQISNQPQHF; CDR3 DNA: TGTGCCAGCAGTGATTGGCAGATTAGCAATCAGCCCCAGCATTTT
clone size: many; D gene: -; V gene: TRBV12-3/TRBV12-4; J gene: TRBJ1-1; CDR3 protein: CASISSWGSEAFF; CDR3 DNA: TGTGCCAGCATCTCCTCGTGGGGCAGCGAAGCTTTCTTT
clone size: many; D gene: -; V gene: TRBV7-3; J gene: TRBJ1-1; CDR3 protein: CASSAGHANTEAFF; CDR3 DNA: TGTGCCAGCAGCGCGGGACATGCGAACACTGAAGCTTTCTTT
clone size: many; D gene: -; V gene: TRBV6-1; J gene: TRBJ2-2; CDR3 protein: CASSETNWVRAPGELFF; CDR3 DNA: TGTGCCAGCAGTGAAACTAACTGGGTGAGGGCACCCGGGGAGCTGTTTTTT
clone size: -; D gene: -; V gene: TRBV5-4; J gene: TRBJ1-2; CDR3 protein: CASSDGGAANYGYTF; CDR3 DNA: TGTGCCAGCAGCGACGGGGGGGCTGCTAACTATGGCTACACCTTC
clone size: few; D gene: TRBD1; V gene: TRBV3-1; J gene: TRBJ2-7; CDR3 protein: CASSQERTGTYEQYF; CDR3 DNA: TGTGCCAGCAGCCAAGAAAGGACAGGTACCTACGAGCAGTACTTC
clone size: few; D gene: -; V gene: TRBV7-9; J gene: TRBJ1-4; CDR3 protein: CASSNYPGDLNEKLFF; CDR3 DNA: TGTGCCAGCAGCAACTACCCGGGGGACTTAAATGAAAAACTGTTTTTT
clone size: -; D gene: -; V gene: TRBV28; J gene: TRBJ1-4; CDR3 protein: CASSDFDRNEKLFF; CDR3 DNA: TGTGCCAGCAGTGACTTTGACAGAAATGAAAAACTGTTTTTT
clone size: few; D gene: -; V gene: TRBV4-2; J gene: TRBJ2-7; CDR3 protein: CASSQDLAGSREQYF; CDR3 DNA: TGTGCCAGCAGCCAAGATCTGGCAGGGTCACGCGAGCAGTACTTC
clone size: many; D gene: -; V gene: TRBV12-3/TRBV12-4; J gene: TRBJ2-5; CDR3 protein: CASRLGGGRQETQYF; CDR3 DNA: TGTGCCAGCAGACTAGGAGGGGGCAGACAAGAGACCCAGTACTTC
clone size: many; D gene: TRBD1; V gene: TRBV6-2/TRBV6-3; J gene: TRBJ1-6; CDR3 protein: CASSYSSRWDRVLSSPLHF; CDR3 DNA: TGTGCCAGCAGTTACTCGTCTCGCTGGGACAGGGTTTTGTCTTCACCCCTCCACTTT
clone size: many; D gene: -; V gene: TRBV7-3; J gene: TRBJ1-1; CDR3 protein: CASSSSGGYTEAFF; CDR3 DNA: TGTGCCAGCAGCTCATCTGGGGGGTACACTGAAGCTTTCTTT
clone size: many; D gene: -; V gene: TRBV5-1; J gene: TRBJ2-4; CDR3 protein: CASSLDAYVQYF; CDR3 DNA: TGCGCCAGCAGCTTGGACGCATATGTTCAGTACTTC
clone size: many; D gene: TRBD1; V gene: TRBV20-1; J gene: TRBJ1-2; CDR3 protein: CSATTGGRDYGYTF; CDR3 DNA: TGCAGTGCCACAACAGGGGGCAGGGACTATGGCTACACCTTC
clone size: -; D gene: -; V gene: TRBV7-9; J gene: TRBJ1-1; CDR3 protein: CASSLIQAGTEAFF; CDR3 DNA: TGTGCCAGCAGCTTAATCCAGGCAGGCACTGAAGCTTTCTTT
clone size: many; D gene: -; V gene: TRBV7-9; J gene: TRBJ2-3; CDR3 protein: CASSFAPDTQYF; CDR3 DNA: TGTGCCAGCAGCTTTGCCCCAGATACGCAGTATTTT